The 21 T cell receptor beta chains presented below share a single source sample, sequenced in a study of T cell responses to AZD1222 COVID-19 vaccine. Using immunoSEQ multiplex PCR, the repertoire was profiled, and TCRdb retains in-frame clones only, with some absent. The table has about 130,000 clones, approximately 88% seen once. Sequences were derived from peripheral blood, sampled on day 0 of MenACWY control vaccination. All receptors derive from an adult in good health.

The chain employs TRBV28 and TRBJ2-1, with 11 nucleotides matching TRBD2. V lost 3 bases, J lost 3 bases, and 7 bases stayed unmatched. The V gene's germline CDR1 is MDHEN and CDR2 SYDVKM. This CDR3 is 17 amino acids long. CDR3 bases: TGTGCCAGCAGTTTCTCTGCCGGGACTAGCGGCTACAATGAGCAGTTCTTC. It codes for CASSFSAGTSGYNEQFF.

The chain employs TRBV2 and TRBJ1-4, with 7 bases aligning to TRBD1. The CDR3 runs to 14 residues. Germline CDR1 SNHLY, CDR2 FYNNEI. J was trimmed by 2 bases and V by 6 bases; bases with no gene match: 3. DNA for the CDR3: TGTGCCAGCAGGTCGGACAGGACTAATGAAAAACTGTTTTTT. As protein: CASRSDRTNEKLFF.

This rearrangement joins TRBV5-1 to TRBJ2-7; no clear D. Germline CDR1 and CDR2: SGHRS and YFSETQ. The CDR3 loop spans 14 amino acids. Trimming cost V 2 bases and J 2 bases, with 11 bases left between them. The CDR3 nucleotides read TGCGCCAGCAGCTTAAGGGTGCCGGCCTACGAGCAGTACTTC. This codes for CASSLRVPAYEQYF.

The V call is TRBV3-1 (or the pseudogene TRBV3-2), the J call TRBJ2-7; the match to TRBD2 covers 7 bases. The CDR3 extends over 15 amino acids. V was clipped by 1 base and J by 3 bases; unmatched bases: 6. CDR1 is LGHDT and CDR2 is YNNKEL in the germline V gene (reference sequence). The CDR3 region has the DNA TGTGCCAGCAGCCAAGCAGTGGGACTAAACTACGAGCAGTACTTC. Residues: CASSQAVGLNYEQYF.

J is TRBJ2-7 and V is TRBV7-9; 7 nucleotides line up with TRBD1. The ends lost 6 bases at V and 3 bases at J; junction bases unmatched: 5. Germline V gene lookup returns CDR1 SEHNR and CDR2 FQNEAQ (reference sequence). This CDR3 has 13 residues. CDR3 DNA sequence: TGTGCCAGCAGAACGGGACAGCTCTACGAGCAGTACTTC. The encoded protein is CASRTGQLYEQYF.

CDR3 sequence reads: CASSFQTAGHPGNTEAFF. CDR3 nucleotides: TGTGCCAGCAGTTTCCAGACCGCCGGACATCCGGGGAACACTGAAGCTTTCTTT. V is TRBV27 and J is TRBJ1-1; possible D gene TRBD1, 5 bases. With 3 bases removed from V and 1 base from J, the gap between germline ends came to 21 bases. Looked up from germline, CDR1 is MNHEY and CDR2 is SMNVEV (reference sequence). The CDR3 loop spans 18 amino acids.

This chain uses TRBV28 with TRBJ1-6, with D perhaps matching TRBD1 (5 bases). The CDR3 has 15 amino acids. Germline CDR1 is MDHEN and CDR2 is SYDVKM. V dropped 6 bases and J dropped 6 bases, with 15 bases sitting between them. CDR3 amino acids: CASREPGRSNSPLHF. The CDR3 bases are TGTGCCAGCAGAGAACCGGGACGGAGTAATTCACCCCTCCACTTT.

V and J are TRBV18 and TRBJ2-5; perhaps TRBD2 as D (5 bases). Germline values: CDR1 KGHSH, CDR2 LQKENI. The ends were cut back, 0 bases at V and 5 bases at J, with 10 bases in the middle. This CDR3 comprises 14 residues. DNA of the CDR3: TGTGCCAGCTCACCACCCGGGGTCGAGGAGACCCAGTACTTC. Encoded protein: CASSPPGVEETQYF.

The rearrangement links TRBV18 to TRBJ1-5, with 7 bases identical to TRBD1. This CDR3 region has 16 residues. J lost 12 bases, V lost 3 bases, and 17 bases had no gene match. CDR1 and CDR2 from the germline V gene are KGHSH and LQKENI. The CDR3 coding sequence is TGTGCCAGCTCACCTCCCGGGACAGCGGGTCTGATGGGCCAGCATTTT. Protein sequence: CASSPPGTAGLMGQHF.

This clone has a handful of counts. DNA for the CDR3: TGTGCCAGCAGCTCGACAGGGTTGGACAAAAACATTCAGTACTTC. It is translated as CASSSTGLDKNIQYF. The J gene is TRBJ2-4, the V gene TRBV28; 7 bases are a match to TRBD1. J lost 3 bases, V lost 6 bases, and 8 bases had no gene match. Germline V gene data show CDR1 as MDHEN and CDR2 as SYDVKM. The CDR3 has 15 residues.

The chain has TRBV7-9 and TRBJ1-1, with D tentatively TRBD1 (5 bases). The V end lost 0 bases, the J end lost 2 bases, and 10 bases lay between the germline ends. The V gene's germline CDR1 is SEHNR and CDR2 FQNEAQ (reference sequence). This CDR3 comprises 15 residues. CDR3 region: CASSLALGTNTEAFF. CDR3 DNA: TGTGCCAGCAGCTTAGCGCTCGGGACTAACACTGAAGCTTTCTTT.

With regard to this clone: A junction boundary mismatches the germline segment, possibly from a read error. V usage is TRBV18 and J usage is TRBJ2-1; the D is unclear. Germline CDR1 is KGHSH and CDR2 is LQKENI. The CDR3 is 13 amino acids. In DNA form, the CDR3 reads TGTGCCAGCTCACCGAAGACTTCCGGACGGGCTATCTTC. Translation gives CASSPKTSGRAIF.

The chain couples TRBV11-2 to TRBJ1-2, with TRBD1 matching 8 bases. Per the germline V gene, CDR1 is SGHAT and CDR2 is FQNNGV. The trim removed 4 bases at V and 8 bases at J, leaving 9 bases unmatched. This CDR3 comprises 14 residues. The CDR3 DNA reads as TGTGCCAGCAGCTCGACAGGGGCTCTTATGGGCTACACCTTC. It encodes CASSSTGALMGYTF.

This sequence joins TRBV2 and TRBJ2-1; D is ambiguous. The germline V gene has CDR1 SNHLY and CDR2 FYNNEI. The CDR3 contains 9 residues. V dropped 8 bases and J dropped 8 bases, with 4 bases sitting between them. The CDR3 nucleotides read TGTGCCAGCGGTCATGAGCAGTTCTTC. This codes for CASGHEQFF.

The chain joins TRBV27 to TRBJ1-3; the match to TRBD1 covers 9 bases. CDR1 MNHEY and CDR2 SMNVEV come from the germline V gene (reference sequence). The CDR3 loop spans 18 amino acids. With 0 bases clipped from V and 1 base from J, the junction kept 7 bases outside the gene matches. The CDR3 sequence is CASSLSPGQGSSGNTIYF. Here the CDR3 DNA reads TGTGCCAGCAGTTTATCTCCGGGACAGGGATCTTCTGGAAACACCATATATTTT.

This chain links TRBV18 with TRBJ2-1; D perhaps matches TRBD1 (6 bases). CDR1 and CDR2 from the germline V gene are KGHSH and LQKENI. The CDR3 consists of 14 residues. The V gene lost 3 bases and the J gene lost 4 bases, with 10 bases spanning the gap. The DNA of the CDR3 is TGTGCCAGCTCACCCCGGACAGAATACAATGAGCAGTTCTTC. Translated, it gives CASSPRTEYNEQFF.

V usage is TRBV24-1 and J usage is TRBJ2-7, with 8 bases lining up with TRBD2. The CDR3 spans 15 residues. CDR1 is KGHDR, CDR2 SFDVKD, per germline. Unmatched junction bases numbered 12, after V lost 7 bases and J lost 5 bases. The CDR3 bases are TGTGCCACCAGCCGAGGTGGACTAGCTGACCACGAGCAGTACTTC. The encoded protein is CATSRGGLADHEQYF.

This chain uses TRBV19 with TRBJ2-7; no definite D call. The CDR3 totals 15 residues. CDR1 is LNHDA and CDR2 is SQIVND in the germline V gene (reference sequence). Deletions cut 0 bases from V and 3 bases from J, with 12 bases between. The CDR3 coding sequence is TGTGCCAGTAGTATAGATCTCTACAGAAACTACGAGCAGTACTTC. Protein product: CASSIDLYRNYEQYF.

The V gene is TRBV20-1, the J gene TRBJ2-7; 10 nucleotides match TRBD2. The trim removed 3 bases at V and 2 bases at J, leaving 4 bases unmatched. CDR3 size: 14 residues. Germline CDR1 DFQATT, CDR2 SNEGSKA (reference sequence). The CDR3 nucleotides read TGCAGTGCTAGTCCCAGCGGGAGGGCCTACGAGCAGTACTTC. It codes for CSASPSGRAYEQYF.

The chain has TRBV7-2 and TRBJ1-2; D might be TRBD1 (5 bases). Trimming stripped 0 bases from V and 8 bases from J, with 13 bases between. This CDR3 contains 14 residues. CDR1 and CDR2 (germline): SGHTA, FQGNSA. CDR3 loop: CASSLASGVFGYTF. CDR3 nucleotide sequence: TGTGCCAGCAGCTTAGCGTCGGGGGTGTTCGGCTACACCTTC. Full variable domain (rest looked up from reference TRBV7-2 and TRBJ1-2): GAGVSQSPSNKVTEKGKDVELRCDPISGHTALYWYRQSLGQGLEFLIYFQGNSAPDKSGLPSDRFSAERTGGSVSTLTIQRTQQEDSAVYLCASSLASGVFGYTFGSGTRLTVV.

This clone has just one count. V is TRBV4-1 and J is TRBJ1-2; tentative D call: TRBD1 (6 bases). Germline V gene sequence: CDR1 MGHRA, CDR2 YSYEKL. This CDR3 has 14 residues. V was trimmed by 2 bases and J by 9 bases, leaving 16 bases between them. The CDR3 DNA reads as TGCGCCAGCAGCCAAAGGGGGATGGATGGTAGCTACACCTTC. It translates to CASSQRGMDGSYTF.